These T cell receptor beta chains were read from a single sample in a study of blood T cell repertoires in COVID-19. The protocol was immunoSEQ multiplex PCR, while the TCRdb copy is restricted to in-frame clones and leaves out a portion. The table lists more than 95,000 clones, more than 65% of them singletons. Input material: peripheral blood. The receptors shown here come from a human donor in a cohort sampled during active COVID-19. Each CDR3 is given with its conserved first and last residue. A D gene is named only where the DNA matches it firmly. Some rows have no size entry. The others give once, few or many, or a class for an expanded clone.

size: .; D: .; J: TRBJ2-1; V: TRBV5-4; CDR3: CASSLAAGSNEQFF; DNA: TGTGCCAGCAGCTTGGCCGCGGGCTCGAATGAGCAGTTCTTC
size: few; D: TRBD1; J: TRBJ1-1; V: TRBV7-3; CDR3: CASSLGTAMNTEAFF; DNA: TGTGCCAGCAGCTTAGGGACAGCCATGAACACTGAAGCTTTCTTT
size: .; D: .; J: TRBJ2-3; V: TRBV18; CDR3: CASSPPRAKSTDTQYF; DNA: TGTGCCAGCTCACCACCGCGGGCGAAAAGCACAGATACGCAGTATTTT
size: .; D: TRBD2; J: TRBJ2-3; V: TRBV5-6; CDR3: CASRTLAGSTDTQYF; DNA: TGTGCCAGCAGAACTCTAGCGGGGTCCACAGATACGCAGTATTTT
size: .; D: TRBD1; J: TRBJ1-1; V: TRBV7-8; CDR3: CASSGPSGQGAREAFF; DNA: TGTGCCAGCAGCGGACCGTCGGGACAGGGGGCCCGAGAAGCTTTCTTT
size: .; D: TRBD1; J: TRBJ1-2; V: TRBV6-2/TRBV6-3; CDR3: CASSYLPGGDSYGYTF; DNA: TGTGCCAGCAGTTACTTACCAGGGGGAGATTCCTATGGCTACACCTTC
size: .; D: .; J: TRBJ2-2; V: TRBV7-9; CDR3: CASSLFTGFGELFF; DNA: TGTGCCAGCAGCTTATTCACAGGGTTCGGGGAGCTGTTTTTT
size: .; D: .; J: TRBJ2-7; V: TRBV6-2/TRBV6-3; CDR3: CASSYSMARTYEQYF; DNA: TGTGCCAGCAGTTACTCTATGGCCAGAACCTACGAGCAGTACTTC
size: .; D: .; J: TRBJ2-7; V: TRBV12-3/TRBV12-4; CDR3: CASSFAYEQYF; DNA: TGTGCCAGCAGTTTCGCCTACGAGCAGTACTTC
size: few; D: .; J: TRBJ1-2; V: TRBV7-3; CDR3: CASSPPRGSYTF; DNA: TGTGCCAGCAGCCCACCTCGGGGTAGCTACACCTTC
size: .; D: TRBD1; J: TRBJ1-2; V: TRBV29-1; CDR3: CSVEEVPGTGDRVSYGYTF; DNA: TGCAGCGTTGAAGAGGTACCCGGGACAGGGGATCGTGTGAGCTATGGCTACACCTTC
size: .; D: .; J: TRBJ1-5; V: TRBV6-2/TRBV6-3; CDR3: CASSATGRQPQHF; DNA: TGTGCCAGCAGTGCCACAGGGAGACAGCCCCAGCATTTT
size: .; D: TRBD1; J: TRBJ1-2; V: TRBV18; CDR3: CASSLGGADYGYTF; DNA: TGTGCCAGCTCACTAGGGGGCGCGGACTATGGCTACACCTTC
size: .; D: .; J: TRBJ1-6; V: TRBV6-5; CDR3: CASQRSSYNSPLHF; DNA: TGTGCCAGCCAACGGAGCTCCTATAATTCACCCCTCCACTTT
size: .; D: TRBD1; J: TRBJ1-5; V: TRBV5-1; CDR3: CASSLGQGDQPQHF; DNA: TGCGCCAGCAGCTTGGGACAGGGAGATCAGCCCCAGCATTTT
size: .; D: .; J: TRBJ2-7; V: TRBV6-2/TRBV6-3; CDR3: CASSYRLVLYEQYF; DNA: TGTGCCAGCAGTTACCGACTAGTGCTCTACGAGCAGTACTTC
size: .; D: .; J: TRBJ2-1; V: TRBV7-9; CDR3: CASSFYRPDSYNEQFF; DNA: TGTGCCAGCAGCTTCTACAGGCCGGACTCCTACAATGAGCAGTTCTTC
size: .; D: TRBD1; J: TRBJ1-4; V: TRBV29-1; CDR3: CSVEGQGEGNEKLFF; DNA: TGCAGCGTTGAGGGACAGGGTGAGGGTAATGAAAAACTGTTTTTT
size: .; D: .; J: TRBJ2-1; V: TRBV13; CDR3: CASSVDSSYNEQFF; DNA: TGTGCCAGCAGCGTTGACAGCTCCTACAATGAGCAGTTCTTC
size: once; D: .; J: TRBJ2-5; V: TRBV11-2; CDR3: CASSLSETQYF; DNA: TGTGCCAGCAGCTTAAGCGAGACCCAGTACTTC
size: few; D: .; J: TRBJ1-2; V: TRBV12-3/TRBV12-4; CDR3: CASSSTSGVGYTF; DNA: TGTGCCAGCAGTTCGACCTCAGGGGTGGGCTACACCTTC
size: .; D: .; J: TRBJ2-3; V: TRBV18; CDR3: CASSQAGFTDTQYF; DNA: TGTGCCAGCTCACAAGCCGGTTTTACGGATACGCAGTATTTT
size: .; D: .; J: TRBJ2-3; V: TRBV29-1; CDR3: CSVEGQGTQYF; DNA: TGCAGCGTTGAGGGCCAGGGTACGCAGTATTTT
size: .; D: TRBD2; J: TRBJ2-7; V: TRBV28; CDR3: CASSGPSGNSYEQYF; DNA: TGTGCCAGCAGTGGCCCTAGCGGCAATTCCTACGAGCAGTACTTC
size: .; D: .; J: TRBJ1-4; V: TRBV5-6; CDR3: CASSLGGEKLFF; DNA: TGTGCCAGCAGCTTGGGGGGCGAAAAACTGTTTTTT
size: .; D: TRBD1; J: TRBJ2-7; V: TRBV30; CDR3: CAWRPGQGFEQYF; DNA: TGTGCCTGGAGACCGGGACAGGGTTTCGAGCAGTACTTC
size: few; D: .; J: TRBJ1-1; V: TRBV28; CDR3: CASSSPGGYTEAFF; DNA: TGTGCCAGCAGTTCCCCGGGGGGGTACACTGAAGCTTTCTTT
size: .; D: .; J: TRBJ2-1; V: TRBV4-2; CDR3: CASSPLAGNYNEQFF; DNA: TGTGCCAGCAGCCCTTTGGCGGGGAACTACAATGAGCAGTTCTTC
size: .; D: .; J: TRBJ1-2; V: TRBV4-2; CDR3: CASSQGAYYGYTF; DNA: TGTGCCAGCAGCCAGGGGGCCTACTATGGCTACACCTTC
size: .; D: .; J: TRBJ2-6; V: TRBV7-3; CDR3: CASSYPVSGGDGANVLTF; DNA: TGTGCCAGCAGCTATCCAGTATCCGGAGGGGACGGGGCCAACGTCCTGACTTTC